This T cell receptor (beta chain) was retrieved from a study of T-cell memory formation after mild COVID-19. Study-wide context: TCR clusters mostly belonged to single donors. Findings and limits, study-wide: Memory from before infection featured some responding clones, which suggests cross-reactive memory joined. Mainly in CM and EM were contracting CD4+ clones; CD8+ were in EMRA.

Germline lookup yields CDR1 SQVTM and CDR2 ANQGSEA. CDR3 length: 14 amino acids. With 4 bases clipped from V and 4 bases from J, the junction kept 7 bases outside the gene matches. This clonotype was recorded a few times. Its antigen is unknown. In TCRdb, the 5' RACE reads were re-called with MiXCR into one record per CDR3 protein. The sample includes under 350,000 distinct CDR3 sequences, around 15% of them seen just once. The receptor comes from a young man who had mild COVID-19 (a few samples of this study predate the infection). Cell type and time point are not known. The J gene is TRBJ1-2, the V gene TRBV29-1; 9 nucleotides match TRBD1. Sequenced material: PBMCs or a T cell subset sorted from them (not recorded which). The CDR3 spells CSVVIPTGGYGYTF. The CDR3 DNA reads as TGCAGCGTTGTGATCCCGACAGGGGGCTATGGCTACACCTTC.